A selection of T cell receptor beta chains follows, all from one sample in a study of blood T cells in healthy people across ages. In TCRdb, the 5' RACE reads were re-called with MiXCR into one record per CDR3 protein. The table records roughly 1.5 million distinct CDR3 sequences, approximately 42% of them present only once. Sequenced input: blood. The receptors shown here come from a young woman in good health. The CDR3 runs from the conserved cysteine through the conserved F or W. D genes are given only for firm matches. Expanded clones are given a class, and other clones once, few, many or no size at all.

CDR3 protein	CDR3 DNA	clone size	V gene	J gene	D gene
CASSFGSVSDSYNEQFF	TGTGCCAGCAGCTTCGGTTCGGTATCCGACTCCTACAATGAGCAGTTCTTC	-	TRBV7-2	TRBJ2-1	-
CASIKDSYQPQHF	TGTGCCAGCATAAAGGACAGTTATCAGCCCCAGCATTTT	-	TRBV6-6	TRBJ1-5	-
CASSFRPSGQGLYPYEQYF	TGTGCCAGCAGCTTCCGACCCTCGGGACAGGGCCTATACCCCTACGAGCAGTACTTC	-	TRBV7-2	TRBJ2-7	TRBD1
CASSLLARYNEQFF	TGTGCCAGCAGTTTACTAGCAAGGTACAATGAGCAGTTCTTC	-	TRBV6-2/TRBV6-3	TRBJ2-1	-
CASRPGLAGFSTDTQYF	TGTGCCAGCAGACCGGGACTAGCGGGGTTTTCCACAGATACGCAGTATTTT	-	TRBV6-1	TRBJ2-3	TRBD2
CASSLGSAGPNYGYTF	TGTGCCAGCAGCTTAGGGTCTGCAGGGCCTAACTATGGCTACACCTTC	-	TRBV7-9	TRBJ1-2	-
CSARDLLAGYNEQFF	TGCAGTGCTAGAGATCTTCTAGCGGGGTACAATGAGCAGTTCTTC	few	TRBV20-1	TRBJ2-1	TRBD2
CASSPTGQGWNEQFF	TGTGCCAGCAGTCCTACCGGACAGGGGTGGAATGAGCAGTTCTTC	many	TRBV12-3/TRBV12-4	TRBJ2-1	TRBD1
CASSLFTSGGYEQYF	TGTGCCAGCAGCTTATTTACTAGCGGGGGATACGAGCAGTACTTC	-	TRBV7-9	TRBJ2-7	TRBD2
CASSFRGHEQYF	TGTGCCAGCAGTTTCCGGGGGCACGAGCAGTACTTC	few	TRBV12-3/TRBV12-4	TRBJ2-7	-
CASSPRTGGEDYEQYF	TGTGCCAGCAGTCCTCGGACAGGAGGGGAAGACTACGAGCAGTACTTC	-	TRBV2	TRBJ2-7	-
CASSPGGGRGYTF	TGTGCCAGCAGTCCAGGGGGGGGCCGAGGCTACACCTTC	-	TRBV12-3/TRBV12-4	TRBJ1-2	TRBD1
CASSQETSGRLAKNIQYF	TGTGCCAGCAGCCAAGAAACTAGCGGGAGACTAGCCAAAAACATTCAGTACTTC	-	TRBV3-1	TRBJ2-4	TRBD2
CASSPLPRETQYF	TGCGCCAGCAGCCCCTTACCCCGGGAGACCCAGTACTTC	-	TRBV4-1	TRBJ2-5	-
CSARPPSGLAGGETQYF	TGCAGTGCTAGACCTCCCTCCGGGCTAGCGGGGGGAGAGACCCAGTACTTC	-	TRBV20-1	TRBJ2-5	TRBD2
CASSQDAGLADTQYF	TGCGCCAGCAGCCAAGACGCAGGGTTGGCGGATACGCAGTATTTT	-	TRBV4-3	TRBJ2-3	-
CSVVRLNMIMGNTEAFF	TGCAGCGTTGTTCGCCTGAACATGATCATGGGGAACACTGAAGCTTTCTTT	few	TRBV29-1	TRBJ1-1	-
CASTRGGVKNIQYF	TGTGCCAGCACCCGGGGCGGGGTCAAAAACATTCAGTACTTC	few	TRBV7-2	TRBJ2-4	-
CASSVASGDYYNEQYF	TGTGCCAGCAGCGTAGCTAGCGGGGACTACTACAATGAGCAGTACTTC	-	TRBV9	TRBJ2-5	TRBD2
CASSPPGQPNSPLHF	TGTGCCAGCAGTCCTCCGGGACAACCAAATTCACCCCTCCACTTT	-	TRBV6-2/TRBV6-3	TRBJ1-6	-
CATSAVGGTDTQYF	TGTGCCACCAGTGCGGTCGGGGGAACAGATACGCAGTATTTT	-	TRBV24-1	TRBJ2-3	-
CASSVVGGGYGYTF	TGTGCCAGCAGCGTAGTCGGTGGGGGTTATGGCTACACCTTC	few	TRBV9	TRBJ1-2	-
CSATVGTPNTGELFF	TGCAGTGCCACAGTTGGGACCCCTAACACCGGGGAGCTGTTTTTT	-	TRBV20-1	TRBJ2-2	-
CSARDPGGGPNEQFF	TGCAGTGCTAGAGATCCAGGGGGAGGGCCCAATGAGCAGTTCTTC	-	TRBV20-1	TRBJ2-1	-
CASSQVTGPQFF	TGTGCCAGCAGCCAAGTCACCGGGCCTCAGTTCTTC	-	TRBV3-1	TRBJ2-1	-
CSARVPQGGPISSEAFF	TGCAGTGCTAGAGTGCCTCAGGGGGGCCCAATCAGTTCTGAAGCTTTCTTT	-	TRBV20-1	TRBJ1-1	TRBD1
CASSYGTGGYGYTF	TGTGCCAGCAGTTACGGGACAGGGGGCTATGGCTACACCTTC	many	TRBV6-5	TRBJ1-2	TRBD1
CASDSFGEQFF	TGTGCCAGTGACTCGTTTGGGGAGCAGTTCTTC	-	TRBV9	TRBJ2-1	-
CAGTGADTQYF	TGTGCCGGGACAGGCGCAGATACGCAGTATTTT	few	TRBV30	TRBJ2-3	TRBD1
CSVESGQLAGLSTDTQYF	TGCAGCGTTGAATCGGGGCAGCTTGCCGGTTTAAGCACAGATACGCAGTATTTT	-	TRBV29-1	TRBJ2-3	-
CATRILIGGYTF	TGTGCCACCCGGATTTTGATCGGTGGCTACACCTTC	few	TRBV12-3/TRBV12-4	TRBJ1-2	-